This entry lists 12 T cell receptor beta chains sequenced from one sample in a study of shared clonotypes between healthy human individuals. Only in-frame clones appear in the TCRdb table, and some are missing; sequencing was by immunoSEQ multiplex PCR. The sample holds fewer than 3 million clones, just under 95% seen once. Sequencing was carried out using naive CD4+ T cells from PBMCs. Noted subset: CD45RA+ positively selected. The receptors shown here come from a man aged 18 to 35 in good health. Some clones in this sample may be carry-over from other donors' samples.

The chain links TRBV28 to TRBJ1-3, with D possibly matching TRBD1 (5 bases). CDR3 size: 13 residues. Looked up from germline, CDR1 is MDHEN and CDR2 is SYDVKM. The V end lost 10 bases, the J end lost 9 bases, and 19 bases lay between the germline ends. CDR3 protein: CATQTSPGGTIYF. The DNA of the CDR3 is TGTGCCACTCAGACCTCCCCGGGGGGCACCATATATTTT.

With regard to this clone: One junction end does not reproduce the germline sequence, and a read error may be involved. V usage is TRBV5-5 and J usage is TRBJ1-2; weak D call: TRBD1 (5 bases). This CDR3 is built from 11 residues. Germline-derived CDR1 and CDR2 are SGHKS and YYEKEE (reference sequence). The CDR3 region is CASSFPGPLFF. In DNA, the CDR3 is TGTGCCAGCAGCTTCCCGGGACCCCTTTTCTTC.

The V and J genes are TRBV4-2 and TRBJ1-3; D call uncertain. CDR3 length: 14 amino acids. V gave up 1 base and J gave up 4 bases, with 8 bases separating them. CDR1 and CDR2 (germline): LGHNA, YNFKEQ. CDR3 residues: CASSQVFLGNTIYF. The CDR3 nucleotides read TGTGCCAGCAGCCAAGTTTTCTTAGGAAACACCATATATTTT.

The genes are TRBV27 and TRBJ2-6; D unresolved. Trimming removed 5 bases from V and 1 base from J, with 12 bases in between. Germline assignment: CDR1 MNHEY and CDR2 SMNVEV (reference sequence). The CDR3 covers 16 residues. CDR3 bases: TGTGCCAGCAGTCAACGACACCCTTCTGGGGCCAACGTCCTGACTTTC. Amino acid sequence: CASSQRHPSGANVLTF.

The chain links TRBV7-9 to TRBJ1-1; 9 bases align to TRBD1. V lost 5 bases, J lost 5 bases, and 12 bases stayed unmatched. The germline V gene encodes CDR1 SEHNR and CDR2 FQNEAQ (reference sequence). The CDR3 has 16 residues. The CDR3 nucleotides read TGTGCCAGCAGCCCCAATAGGGGGACAGGGTGGACTGAAGCTTTCTTT. Encoded protein: CASSPNRGTGWTEAFF. Full variable domain (rest looked up from reference TRBV7-9 and TRBJ1-1): DTGVSQNPRHKITKRGQNVTFRCDPISEHNRLYWYRQTLGQGPEFLTYFQNEAQLEKSRLLSDRFSAERPKGSFSTLEIQRTEQGDSAMYLCASSPNRGTGWTEAFFGQGTRLTVV.

V gene TRBV21-1 combines with J gene TRBJ2-7; the table's TRBD1 call for D was not verified on the DNA. TRBV21-1 is a pseudogene locus. The CDR3 loop spans 14 amino acids. The CDR3 loop reads CASPGGTGDYEQYF. CDR3 bases: TGTGCCAGCCCGGGGGGGACAGGGGACTACGAGCAGTACTTC.

The V gene is TRBV7-9, the J gene TRBJ1-3, with D uncertain. V shed 0 bases and J shed 0 bases, with 6 bases lying between them. Per germline, CDR1 SEHNR and CDR2 FQNEAQ (reference sequence). The CDR3 spans 15 residues. Here the CDR3 DNA reads TGTGCCAGCAGCTTAGCCGCGGGCTCTGGAAACACCATATATTTT. Translating gives CASSLAAGSGNTIYF.

The J gene is TRBJ2-7, the V gene TRBV6-5, with a weak D call TRBD1 (5 bases). The CDR3 sequence is 15 residues long. The V and J ends lost 4 bases and 0 bases respectively, with 13 bases between them. Germline values: CDR1 MNHEY, CDR2 SVGAGI. The CDR3 nucleotides read TGTGCCAGCAGTTCTAAACAGGTTTACTCCTACGAGCAGTACTTC. This translates into CASSSKQVYSYEQYF.

This chain joins TRBV1 and TRBJ2-1. TRBV1 is given as a pseudogene. The CDR3 has 16 amino acids. The CDR3 reads CTSSQVSESSYNEQFF. The CDR3 coding sequence is TGCACCAGCAGCCAAGTATCTGAGTCCAGCTACAATGAGCAGTTCTTC.

This clone is a singleton in its sample. The V gene is TRBV10-3, the J gene TRBJ2-7; a possible D gene is TRBD1 (5 bases). This CDR3 has 11 residues. The germline V gene has CDR1 ENHRY and CDR2 SYGVKD. Trimming shortened V by 6 bases and J by 5 bases, and 8 bases separated the two germline ends. Written as DNA, the CDR3 is TGTGCCATCAGGATACAGGACGAGCAGTACTTC. It codes for CAIRIQDEQYF.

CDR3 region: CASSDRGDYGYTF. The DNA for the CDR3 is TGTGCCAGTAGCGACAGGGGTGATTATGGCTACACCTTC. This chain joins TRBV19 and TRBJ1-2, with 8 bases lining up with TRBD1. The junction had 5 bases not matched to a gene; V was cut back by 6 bases and J by 5 bases. Germline loops: CDR1 LNHDA, CDR2 SQIVND (reference sequence). This CDR3 has 13 amino acids.

The V call is TRBV7-2, the J call TRBJ1-2; D is ambiguous. Germline V gives CDR1 SGHTA, CDR2 FQGNSA. The CDR3 spans 15 residues. V shed 1 base and J shed 4 bases, with 13 bases lying between them. The CDR3 loop is CASSLGSGTFYGYTF. The CDR3 DNA reads TGTGCCAGCAGCTTAGGGAGCGGAACCTTCTATGGCTACACCTTC.